This passage covers 14 T cell receptor beta chains from one sample sequenced in a study of beta chain features in type 1 diabetes. Isolated RNA was reverse transcribed in full, so expressed TCRB transcripts were sequenced. Using immunoSEQ multiplex PCR, the repertoire was profiled, and TCRdb retains in-frame clones only, with some absent. The sample includes some 360,000 clones, around 19% seen only once; the top ten take 0.044%. Sequencing used naive CD4+ T cells from blood. The receptors stem from a young woman in good health.

This clone was observed a few times. The chain couples TRBV9 to TRBJ2-1; the D is unclear. The V end lost 0 bases, the J end lost 5 bases, and 9 bases lay between the germline ends. Germline V gene sequence: CDR1 SGDLS, CDR2 YYNGEE. This CDR3 is built from 14 residues. The CDR3 sequence is CASSVGWQNNEQFF. The CDR3 DNA is TGTGCCAGCAGCGTAGGGTGGCAAAACAATGAGCAGTTCTTC.

This clone was detected a few times. The rearrangement joins TRBV25-1 to TRBJ2-5; a possible D gene is TRBD2 (7 bases). V lost 3 bases and J lost 2, with 16 bases in between. The CDR3 spans 16 residues. CDR1 is MGHDK and CDR2 is SYGVNS in the germline V gene. In DNA, the CDR3 is TGTGCCAGCAGTGATGGGGGCGGGAGTCTTCAAGAGACCCAGTACTTC. Its translation is CASSDGGGSLQETQYF.

The chain uses TRBV5-1 and TRBJ2-1; a possible D gene is TRBD1 (7 bases). Trimming removed 2 bases at V and 7 bases at J, with 10 bases between. The length of the CDR3 is 13 residues. Germline CDR1 and CDR2: SGHRS and YFSETQ. The CDR3 loop reads CASSFAGGNEQFF. The CDR3 DNA follows: TGCGCCAGCAGCTTCGCAGGGGGGAATGAGCAGTTCTTC. The complete variable domain, with remaining parts taken from reference TRBV5-1 and TRBJ2-1, reads KAGVTQTPRYLIKTRGQQVTLSCSPISGHRSVSWYQQTPGQGLQFLFEYFSETQRNKGNFPGRFSGRQFSNSRSEMNVSTLELGDSALYLCASSFAGGNEQFFGPGTRLTVL.

There are a few counts of this clone. V and J are TRBV30 and TRBJ1-2; D not certain. The germline V and J ends were trimmed by 0 bases and 2 bases, with 10 bases remaining between them. The CDR3 is 14 residues long. The germline gives CDR1 GTSNPN, CDR2 SVGIG (reference sequence). The CDR3, as DNA: TGTGCCTGGAGTGTTATCGGGTTCAACTATGGCTACACCTTC. It specifies CAWSVIGFNYGYTF.

V and J are TRBV2 and TRBJ2-5; D is ambiguous. Germline V gene data show CDR1 as SNHLY and CDR2 as FYNNEI. The CDR3 runs to 14 residues. V lost 10 bases, J lost 0 bases, and 15 bases lay in between. CDR3 sequence (DNA): TGTGCCATCTTACTTGTCTCGTACCAAGAGACCCAGTACTTC. Translated, it gives CAILLVSYQETQYF.

This chain connects TRBV27 to TRBJ2-7, with 10 bases fitting TRBD2. Unmatched junction bases numbered 6, after V lost 0 bases and J lost 7 bases. Germline V gene sequence: CDR1 MNHEY, CDR2 SMNVEV (reference sequence). The CDR3 extends over 15 amino acids. The CDR3 DNA is TGTGCCAGCAGTTTATCGATAGCGGGAGGTAGGGAGCAGTACTTC. Its translation: CASSLSIAGGREQYF.

Remarks on this clone: At the DNA level, this CDR3 is encoded by other sequences in the same sample as well. The V call is TRBV4-3, the J call TRBJ2-5; TRBD1 agrees at 9 bases. V lost 4 bases and J lost 4; bases outside the gene matches: 4. This CDR3 is 14 amino acids long. From germline, CDR1 is LGHNA and CDR2 YSLEER. Here the CDR3 reads CASSPGQGGETQYF. The CDR3 DNA reads TGCGCCAGCAGCCCGGGACAGGGTGGAGAGACCCAGTACTTC.

The chain couples TRBV30 to TRBJ2-3; 10 bases align to TRBD2. V shed 7 bases and J 0 bases; nucleotides not matched to a gene: 13. The length of the CDR3 is 17 residues. Per germline, CDR1 GTSNPN and CDR2 SVGIG (reference sequence). CDR3 sequence reads: CASTPLAGDSSTDTQYF. The DNA of the CDR3 is TGTGCCTCTACCCCCCTAGCGGGGGACTCTAGCACAGATACGCAGTATTTT.

This clone was counted a few times. The V call is TRBV6-5, the J call TRBJ2-7; D ambiguous. Germline CDR1 is MNHEY and CDR2 is SVGAGI. The CDR3 has 13 residues. The germline V and J ends were trimmed by 0 bases and 4 bases, with 7 bases remaining between them. The chain's CDR3 is CASSYSRVYEQYF. CDR3 nucleotides: TGTGCCAGCAGTTACTCCCGGGTGTACGAGCAGTACTTC.

This rearrangement joins TRBV7-2 to TRBJ2-2, with TRBD1 as a possible D gene (6 bases). Germline values: CDR1 SGHTA, CDR2 FQGNSA. CDR3 length equals 14 residues. V lost 4 bases and J lost 1, with 7 bases in between. For the CDR3, the DNA is TGTGCCAGCAGCTCGGGACAGAACACCGGGGAGCTGTTTTTT. Translated: CASSSGQNTGELFF.

The rearrangement uses TRBV20-1 and TRBJ2-2; D remains ambiguous. The germline V and J ends were trimmed by 3 bases and 6 bases, with 5 bases remaining between them. The CDR3 loop spans 11 amino acids. Germline lookup yields CDR1 DFQATT and CDR2 SNEGSKA (reference sequence). The CDR3 spells CSASDSGELFF. CDR3 bases: TGCAGTGCTAGTGACTCCGGGGAGCTGTTTTTT.

The chain recombines TRBV27 with TRBJ2-7; 11 positions match TRBD2. Germline CDR1 MNHEY, CDR2 SMNVEV (reference sequence). Trimming at V came to 2 bases and at J to 3 bases, leaving 3 bases not matched to a gene. This CDR3 spans 15 amino acids. Written as DNA, the CDR3 is TGTGCCAGCAGTTTAAGACTAGCGGGACTCTACGAGCAGTACTTC. It translates to CASSLRLAGLYEQYF.

This clone was observed a handful of times. The CDR3: CASSARSGETQYF. In nucleotides, the CDR3 is TGCGCCAGCAGCGCCAGAAGCGGAGAGACCCAGTACTTC. This rearrangement joins TRBV5-1 to TRBJ2-5, with D perhaps matching TRBD2 (5 bases). The V gene lost 4 bases and the J gene lost 4 bases, with 11 bases spanning the gap. Germline CDR1 SGHRS, CDR2 YFSETQ. This CDR3 contains 13 residues.

This clone was seen more than once but under ten times. The chain carries TRBV7-4 and TRBJ1-6; the D is unclear. The CDR3 spans 13 residues. Germline assignment: CDR1 SGHVT and CDR2 SQSDAQ. The chain's CDR3 is CGTKSSYNSPLHF. As DNA, the CDR3 is TGTGGCACCAAGAGCTCCTATAATTCACCCCTCCACTTT.